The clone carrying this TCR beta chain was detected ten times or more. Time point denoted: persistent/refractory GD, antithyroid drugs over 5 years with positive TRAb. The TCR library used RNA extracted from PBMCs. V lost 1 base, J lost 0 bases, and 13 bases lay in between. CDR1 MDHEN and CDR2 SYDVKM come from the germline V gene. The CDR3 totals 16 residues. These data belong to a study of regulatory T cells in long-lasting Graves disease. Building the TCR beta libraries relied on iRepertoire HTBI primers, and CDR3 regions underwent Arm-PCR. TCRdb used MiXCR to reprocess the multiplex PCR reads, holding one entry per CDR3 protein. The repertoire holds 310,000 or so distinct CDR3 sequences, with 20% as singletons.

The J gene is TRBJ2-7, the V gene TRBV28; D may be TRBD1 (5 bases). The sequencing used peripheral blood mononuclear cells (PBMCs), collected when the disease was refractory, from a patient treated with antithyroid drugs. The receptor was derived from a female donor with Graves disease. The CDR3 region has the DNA TGTGCCAGCAGTTTATTCTCTCTAGACAGCTCCTACGAGCAGTACTTC. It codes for CASSLFSLDSSYEQYF.